Listed below are T cell receptor beta chains from one sample, sequenced in a study of spatial heterogeneity in lung cancer. In TCRdb, the 5' RACE reads were re-called with MiXCR into one record per CDR3 protein. The data show about 23,000 distinct CDR3 sequences, around 4.5% seen once. The source material was PBMCs, sampled at surgery. All receptors derive from a male donor with early-stage non-small cell lung cancer. The CDR3 runs from the conserved cysteine through the conserved F or W.

TRBJ2-3 TRBV29-1 CSVEASGAPTDTQYF
TRBJ2-7 TRBV14 CASSNRHEQYF
TRBJ1-5 TRBV30 CAWTRGQGDQPQHF
TRBJ1-6 TRBV7-9 CASSSGRNNSPLHF
TRBJ2-3 TRBV18 CASSPFAQGTDTQYF
TRBJ2-1 TRBV11-2 CASSEFSGSYNEQFF
TRBJ2-6 TRBV4-1 CASGGGIGLPGANVLTF
TRBJ2-7 TRBV28 CASSIAGPTYEQYF
TRBJ1-6 TRBV12-3/TRBV12-4 CASSNRRTGGGSPLHF
TRBJ2-7 TRBV6-2/TRBV6-3 CASSYSRGGAQEQYF
TRBJ2-5 TRBV19 CASSPQRPGGNQETQYF
TRBJ2-3 TRBV20-1 CSAISRASGLTDTQYF
TRBJ2-7 TRBV11-2 CASSRSRGSYEQYF
TRBJ2-1 TRBV6-2/TRBV6-3 CASTSAQWRSNEQFF
TRBJ2-7 TRBV15 CATSRDASYEQYF
TRBJ2-1 TRBV7-3 CASSSGGGNEQFF
TRBJ1-1 TRBV9 CASSVAGTNTEAFF
TRBJ2-5 TRBV15 CATSREREGRGETQYF
TRBJ1-1 TRBV6-6 CASSYPKPRGEAFF
TRBJ1-1 TRBV28 CASKRANTEAFF
TRBJ2-7 TRBV5-5 CASSSTGPTGASEQYF
TRBJ2-3 TRBV5-1 CASGSYSSSTDTQYF
TRBJ1-5 TRBV12-3/TRBV12-4 CASSLGPNNQPQHF
TRBJ2-7 TRBV3-1 CASSHTGKSYEQYF
TRBJ2-6 TRBV2 CASSGRGSGANVLTF
TRBJ1-2 TRBV5-1 CASSLEGNNYGYTF
TRBJ1-5 TRBV7-2 CASSPRGAGQPQHF
TRBJ2-1 TRBV2 CASSPPSEQFF
TRBJ1-2 TRBV28 CASSSTGQGAGGYTF
TRBJ1-6 TRBV6-5 CASRPQGARNSPLHF
TRBJ2-3 TRBV6-5 CASSPWADSTDTQYF
TRBJ2-2 TRBV6-2/TRBV6-3 CASLGLLNTGELFF
TRBJ2-3 TRBV7-8 CASSRTVTDTQYF
TRBJ1-1 TRBV6-6 CASSYPGQSLPEAFF
TRBJ2-7 TRBV5-1 CASSLADGPYEQYF
TRBJ2-5 TRBV20-1 CSAKDRSQETQYF
TRBJ1-1 TRBV6-5 CASSYSDRLNTEAFF
TRBJ2-5 TRBV5-1 CASSLGAGRTDRETQYF
TRBJ2-6 TRBV11-2 CASSRWGTGANVLTF
TRBJ2-1 TRBV29-1 CSVPYREGGNEQFF
TRBJ2-6 TRBV7-2 CASSSRQSSGANVLTF
TRBJ1-3 TRBV30 CAWSRGVSGNTIYF
TRBJ1-2 TRBV28 CASSPGGIRGYTF
TRBJ2-3 TRBV12-3/TRBV12-4 CASGRGLAEADTQYF
TRBJ2-3 TRBV6-5 CASSPGAIAGGPDTQYF
TRBJ1-2 TRBV7-2 CASSLAGVGSGYTF
TRBJ2-7 TRBV3-1 CASSQDPDRGGEQYF
TRBJ1-2 TRBV11-2 CASSSQERTATDYGYTF
TRBJ2-7 TRBV5-4 CASSPRGGSYEQYF
TRBJ1-4 TRBV6-2/TRBV6-3 CASTEGWSNEKLFF
TRBJ2-3 TRBV7-6 CASSQGLAGVRDTQYF
TRBJ1-5 TRBV6-1 CASSDWTGGNQPQHF
TRBJ2-7 TRBV10-3 CAISEPPPANHGNEQYF